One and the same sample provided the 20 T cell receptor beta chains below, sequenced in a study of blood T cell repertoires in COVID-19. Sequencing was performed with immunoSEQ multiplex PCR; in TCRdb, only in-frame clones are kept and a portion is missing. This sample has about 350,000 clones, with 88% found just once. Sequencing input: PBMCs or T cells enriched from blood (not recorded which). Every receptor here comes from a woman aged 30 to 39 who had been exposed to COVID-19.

The CDR3 DNA sequence: TGTGCCAGTAGTATACGTCAGATGGGGACAGGGTTCTTTGATGAGCAGTTCTTC. This sequence encodes CASSIRQMGTGFFDEQFF. The rearrangement uses TRBV19 and TRBJ2-1; 9 bases are shared with TRBD1. The CDR3 loop spans 18 amino acids. The germline V gene encodes CDR1 LNHDA and CDR2 SQIVND (reference sequence). V trimming: 2 bases; J trimming: 8 bases; junction bases outside the gene matches: 16.

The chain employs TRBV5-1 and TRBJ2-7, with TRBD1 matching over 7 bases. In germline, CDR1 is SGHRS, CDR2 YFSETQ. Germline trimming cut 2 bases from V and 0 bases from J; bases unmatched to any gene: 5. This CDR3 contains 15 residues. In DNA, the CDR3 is TGCGCCAGCAGCTTATCAGGGGGTTCCTCCTACGAGCAGTACTTC. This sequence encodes CASSLSGGSSYEQYF.

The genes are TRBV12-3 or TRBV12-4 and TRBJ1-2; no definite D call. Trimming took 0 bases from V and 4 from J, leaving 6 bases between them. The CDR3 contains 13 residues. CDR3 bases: TGTGCCAGCAGTTTAGCCCCTCCCTATGGCTACACCTTC. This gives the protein CASSLAPPYGYTF.

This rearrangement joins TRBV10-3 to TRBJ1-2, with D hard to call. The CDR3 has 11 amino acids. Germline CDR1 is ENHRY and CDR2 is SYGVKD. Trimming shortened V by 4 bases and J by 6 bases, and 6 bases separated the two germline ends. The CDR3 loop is CAISATDGYTF. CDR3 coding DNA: TGTGCCATCAGTGCGACTGATGGCTACACCTTC.

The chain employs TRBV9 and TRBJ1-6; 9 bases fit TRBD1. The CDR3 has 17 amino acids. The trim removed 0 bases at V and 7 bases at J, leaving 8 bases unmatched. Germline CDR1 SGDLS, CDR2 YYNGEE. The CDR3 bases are TGTGCCAGCAGCGTAGCTCCGGGACAGGGCGACAATTCACCCCTCCACTTT. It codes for CASSVAPGQGDNSPLHF.

The CDR3 DNA reads as TGTGCCAGCAGTCTCCCGGATGGGACAGGGAGTTCACCCCTCCACTTT. Its protein product is CASSLPDGTGSSPLHF. The chain uses TRBV28 and TRBJ1-6; 9 bases map to TRBD1. The V gene's germline CDR1 is MDHEN and CDR2 SYDVKM. This CDR3 spans 16 amino acids. V lost 5 bases, J lost 9 bases, and 11 bases stayed unmatched.

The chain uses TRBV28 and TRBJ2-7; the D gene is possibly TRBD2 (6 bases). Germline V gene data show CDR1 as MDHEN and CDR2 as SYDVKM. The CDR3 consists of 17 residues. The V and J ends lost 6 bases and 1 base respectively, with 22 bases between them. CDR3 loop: CASRLPIADSSSYEQYF. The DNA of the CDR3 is TGTGCCAGCAGACTACCAATAGCGGACTCATCATCCTACGAGCAGTACTTC.

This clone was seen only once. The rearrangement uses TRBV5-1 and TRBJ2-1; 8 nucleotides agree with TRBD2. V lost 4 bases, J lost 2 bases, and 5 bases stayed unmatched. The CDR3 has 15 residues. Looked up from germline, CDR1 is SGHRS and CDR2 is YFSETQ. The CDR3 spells CASSPGLGTYNEQFF. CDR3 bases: TGCGCCAGCAGCCCGGGACTAGGGACCTACAATGAGCAGTTCTTC.

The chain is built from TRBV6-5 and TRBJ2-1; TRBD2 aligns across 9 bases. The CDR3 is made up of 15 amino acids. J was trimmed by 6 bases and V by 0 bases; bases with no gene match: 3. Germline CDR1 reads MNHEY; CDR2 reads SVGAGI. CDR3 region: CASSYSAGGRNEQFF. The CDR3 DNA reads TGTGCCAGCAGTTACTCCGCGGGAGGGCGCAATGAGCAGTTCTTC.

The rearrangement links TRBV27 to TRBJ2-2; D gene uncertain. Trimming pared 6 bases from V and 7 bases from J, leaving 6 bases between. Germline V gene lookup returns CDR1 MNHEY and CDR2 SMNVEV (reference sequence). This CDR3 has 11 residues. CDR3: CASRRDGELFF. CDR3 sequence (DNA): TGTGCCAGCAGACGAGACGGGGAGCTGTTTTTT.

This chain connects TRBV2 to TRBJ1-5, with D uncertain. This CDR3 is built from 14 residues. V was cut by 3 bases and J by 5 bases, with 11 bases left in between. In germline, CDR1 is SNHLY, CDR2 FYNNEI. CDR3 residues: CASSDAGSHQPQHF. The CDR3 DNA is TGTGCCAGCAGTGATGCGGGCAGCCATCAGCCCCAGCATTTT.

CDR3 protein: CASSDSTGTGSGYTF. The CDR3, as DNA: TGTGCCAGCAGTGACTCAACCGGGACAGGGTCTGGCTACACCTTC. J is TRBJ1-2 and V is TRBV6-4, with 9 positions matching TRBD1. This CDR3 is 15 amino acids long. The J segment lost 7 bases and the V segment lost 0 bases, leaving 6 bases of the junction unmatched. Per germline, CDR1 MRHNA and CDR2 SNTAGT.

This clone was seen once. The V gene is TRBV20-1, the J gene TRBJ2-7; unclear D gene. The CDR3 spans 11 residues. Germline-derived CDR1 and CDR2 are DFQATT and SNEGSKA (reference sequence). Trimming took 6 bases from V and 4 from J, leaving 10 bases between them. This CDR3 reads CSALLSYEQYF. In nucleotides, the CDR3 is TGCAGTGCCCTACTAAGTTACGAGCAGTACTTC.

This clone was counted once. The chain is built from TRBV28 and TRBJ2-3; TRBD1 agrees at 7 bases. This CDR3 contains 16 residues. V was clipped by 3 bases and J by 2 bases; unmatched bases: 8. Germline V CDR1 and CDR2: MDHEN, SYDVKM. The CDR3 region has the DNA TGTGCCAGCAGTTTTTACGGGACAGCTGTCACAGATACGCAGTATTTT. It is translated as CASSFYGTAVTDTQYF.

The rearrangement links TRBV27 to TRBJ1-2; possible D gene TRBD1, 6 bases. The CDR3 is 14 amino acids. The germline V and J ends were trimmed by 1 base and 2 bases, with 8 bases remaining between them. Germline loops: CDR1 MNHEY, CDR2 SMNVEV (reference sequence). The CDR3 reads CASSLYGQNYGYTF. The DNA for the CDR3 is TGTGCCAGCAGTTTATATGGACAGAACTATGGCTACACCTTC.

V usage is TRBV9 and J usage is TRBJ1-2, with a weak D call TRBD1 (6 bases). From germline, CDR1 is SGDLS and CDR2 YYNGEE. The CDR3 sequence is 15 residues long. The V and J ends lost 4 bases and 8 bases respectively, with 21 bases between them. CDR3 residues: CASSPVQGGGRGYTF. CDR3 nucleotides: TGTGCCAGCAGCCCCGTACAGGGTGGCGGTAGGGGCTACACCTTC.

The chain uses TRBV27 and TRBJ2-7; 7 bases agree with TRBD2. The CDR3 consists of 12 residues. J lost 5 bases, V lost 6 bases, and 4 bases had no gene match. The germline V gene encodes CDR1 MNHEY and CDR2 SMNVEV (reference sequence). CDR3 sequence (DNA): TGTGCCAGCAGCCGGGGGGAGAACGAGCAGTACTTC. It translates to CASSRGENEQYF.

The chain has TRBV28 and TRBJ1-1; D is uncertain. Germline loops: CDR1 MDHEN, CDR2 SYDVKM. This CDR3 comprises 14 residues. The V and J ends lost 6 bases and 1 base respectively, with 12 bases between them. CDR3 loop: CASSPVTGNTEAFF. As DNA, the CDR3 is TGTGCCAGCAGCCCCGTCACGGGGAACACTGAAGCTTTCTTT.

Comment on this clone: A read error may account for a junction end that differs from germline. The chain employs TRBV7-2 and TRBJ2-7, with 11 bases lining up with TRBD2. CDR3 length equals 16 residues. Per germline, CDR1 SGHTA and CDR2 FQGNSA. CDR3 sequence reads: CASSVAGGPGMAEQYF. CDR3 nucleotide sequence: TGTGCCAGCAGCGTAGCGGGAGGGCCTGGGATGGCCGAGCAGTACTTC.

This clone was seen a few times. CDR3 DNA sequence: TGTGCCAGCAGTTTACCGGGAGGGACCTACAATGAGCAGTTCTTC. It encodes CASSLPGGTYNEQFF. The chain has TRBV27 and TRBJ2-1, with 8 nucleotides matching TRBD2. In germline, CDR1 is MNHEY, CDR2 SMNVEV (reference sequence). This CDR3 region has 15 residues. V was pared by 2 bases and J by 2 bases, with 2 bases of the junction left unmatched.